The next 21 T cell receptor beta chains were all read from a single sample in a study of T cell responses to AZD1222 COVID-19 vaccine. The repertoire was sequenced with immunoSEQ multiplex PCR; TCRdb's copy has only in-frame clones and lacks some. The sample shows fewer than 120,000 clones, about 87% of them seen only once. Sequenced here: peripheral blood, sampled on day 0 of AZD1222 vaccination. The receptors shown here come from an adult in good health.

The genes are TRBV30 and TRBJ1-2; D remains ambiguous. Per the germline V gene, CDR1 is GTSNPN and CDR2 is SVGIG (reference sequence). The CDR3 spans 13 residues. V shed 3 bases and J shed 6 bases, with 14 bases lying between them. The CDR3 is CAWRGMNTDGYTF. Here the CDR3 DNA reads TGTGCCTGGAGAGGCATGAATACGGATGGCTACACCTTC.

V gene TRBV11-3 combines with J gene TRBJ1-6; D is undetermined. The CDR3 sequence is 13 residues long. The germline V gene has CDR1 SGHNT and CDR2 YENEEA. V was shortened by 1 base and J by 5 bases, with 3 bases between the two germline ends. The CDR3 sequence is CASSLGNNSPLHF. CDR3 DNA sequence: TGTGCCAGCAGCTTAGGGAATAATTCACCCCTCCACTTT.

The V gene is TRBV18, the J gene TRBJ2-7; 9 positions agree with TRBD1. V lost 4 bases and J lost 6; bases outside the gene matches: 7. CDR1 and CDR2 from the germline V gene are KGHSH and LQKENI. This CDR3 spans 14 amino acids. CDR3 in amino acids: CASSLPGQGTEQYF. The CDR3 nucleotides are TGTGCCAGCTCACTACCGGGACAGGGAACCGAGCAGTACTTC.

This clone appeared a single time. The chain joins TRBV3-1 (or the pseudogene TRBV3-2) to TRBJ1-1; D is unresolved. The V and J ends lost 1 base and 2 bases respectively, with 8 bases between them. This CDR3 contains 14 residues. The V gene's germline CDR1 is LGHDT and CDR2 YNNKEL (reference sequence). CDR3 in amino acids: CASSQGAGNTEAFF. CDR3 DNA: TGTGCCAGCAGCCAAGGGGCAGGAAACACTGAAGCTTTCTTT.

The V and J genes are TRBV11-2 and TRBJ2-3; D unclear. Germline CDR1 reads SGHAT; CDR2 reads FQNNGV. The CDR3 extends over 15 amino acids. The V gene lost 4 bases and the J gene lost 5 bases, with 16 bases spanning the gap. CDR3 nucleotide sequence: TGTGCCAGCAGCTCCGGAGCCTTCGGTGTAGATACGCAGTATTTT. Residues: CASSSGAFGVDTQYF.

The rearrangement links TRBV5-6 to TRBJ1-2, with 8 bases aligning to TRBD1. CDR1 and CDR2 from the germline V gene are SGHDT and YYEEEE. Losses at the gene ends were 2 bases for V and 8 bases for J; bases not matched to a gene: 11. The CDR3 spans 15 residues. CDR3 nucleotide sequence: TGTGCCAGCAGCTTTCCGGGACAGGCGGTCAGCGGCTACACCTTC. Encoded protein: CASSFPGQAVSGYTF.

The genes are TRBV2 and TRBJ2-5; D may correspond to TRBD1 or TRBD2 (7 bases each). V lost 9 bases, J lost 5 bases, and 22 bases lay in between. Germline V gene lookup returns CDR1 SNHLY and CDR2 FYNNEI. The CDR3 is 15 amino acids. The CDR3 nucleotides read TGTGCCAGTACGTCCTCAGGGGGACTATGGGAGACCCAGTACTTC. This codes for CASTSSGGLWETQYF.

J is TRBJ2-3 and V is TRBV19, with D unresolved. The germline gives CDR1 LNHDA, CDR2 SQIVND (reference sequence). Trimming shortened V by 5 bases and J by 1 base, and 7 bases separated the two germline ends. This CDR3 contains 13 residues. Written as DNA, the CDR3 is TGTGCCAGTAGTGTCTGGGGCACAGATACGCAGTATTTT. The encoded protein is CASSVWGTDTQYF.

V and J are TRBV4-2 and TRBJ1-3, with D possibly TRBD1 on 6 matching bases. CDR3 length equals 17 residues. V shed 0 bases and J shed 1 base, with 13 bases lying between them. CDR1 and CDR2 (germline): LGHNA, YNFKEQ. The CDR3 DNA reads as TGTGCCAGCAGCCAAGAATTACAGGGCTATTCTGGAAACACCATATATTTT. Its protein product is CASSQELQGYSGNTIYF.

The V gene is TRBV7-9, the J gene TRBJ2-5; D might be TRBD1 or TRBD2, each matching 6 bases. The CDR3 is made up of 14 amino acids. The germline V and J ends were trimmed by 3 bases and 3 bases, with 11 bases remaining between them. Per the germline V gene, CDR1 is SEHNR and CDR2 is FQNEAQ (reference sequence). The CDR3 is CASSLGGTKETQYF. The CDR3 nucleotides are TGTGCCAGCAGCTTGGGCGGGACAAAAGAGACCCAGTACTTC.

This clone appeared once. This sequence joins TRBV4-1 and TRBJ1-1; possible D gene TRBD1, 5 bases. Trimming removed 6 bases at V and 1 base at J, with 9 bases between. Germline CDR1 reads MGHRA; CDR2 reads YSYEKL. The CDR3 totals 13 residues. Here the CDR3 reads CASRQTGNTEAFF. The CDR3 region has the DNA TGCGCCAGCAGACAAACAGGGAACACTGAAGCTTTCTTT.

The rearrangement uses TRBV5-1 and TRBJ1-4, with D tentatively TRBD1 (6 bases). Per the germline V gene, CDR1 is SGHRS and CDR2 is YFSETQ. This CDR3 spans 13 amino acids. V dropped 0 bases and J dropped 13 bases, with 13 bases sitting between them. The CDR3 loop reads CASSLGGPAALFF. The CDR3 coding sequence is TGCGCCAGCAGCTTGGGGGGGCCAGCGGCACTGTTTTTT. Full variable domain (outside the CDR3, taken from reference TRBV5-1 and TRBJ1-4): KAGVTQTPRYLIKTRGQQVTLSCSPISGHRSVSWYQQTPGQGLQFLFEYFSETQRNKGNFPGRFSGRQFSNSRSEMNVSTLELGDSALYLCASSLGGPAALFFGSGTQLSVL.

This clone was seen only a few times. The chain employs TRBV27 and TRBJ1-5; 7 bases align to TRBD1. The length of the CDR3 is 14 residues. Germline V gene data show CDR1 as MNHEY and CDR2 as SMNVEV (reference sequence). V lost 7 bases, J lost 6 bases, and 9 bases stayed unmatched. CDR3 sequence: CASNAATGIQPQHF. The CDR3, as DNA: TGTGCCAGCAATGCCGCGACAGGGATTCAGCCCCAGCATTTT.

The chain employs TRBV7-9 and TRBJ2-1; TRBD1 might be the D (5 bases). Germline loops: CDR1 SEHNR, CDR2 FQNEAQ (reference sequence). Trimming took off 0 bases at V and 8 bases at J, with 11 bases between the two ends. This CDR3 has 14 residues. The chain's CDR3 is CASSLAALRDEQFF. The CDR3 DNA sequence: TGTGCCAGCAGCTTAGCGGCGCTCAGGGATGAGCAGTTCTTC.

The CDR3 protein is CASSRPGQGTSPLHF. CDR3 nucleotide sequence: TGCGCCAGCAGTCGTCCGGGACAGGGTACTTCACCCCTCCACTTT. The rearrangement links TRBV4-1 to TRBJ1-6; 9 positions match TRBD1. The CDR3 is 15 residues long. The germline gives CDR1 MGHRA, CDR2 YSYEKL. The V segment lost 6 bases and the J segment 9 bases; nucleotides outside the gene matches: 9.

The V gene is TRBV18, the J gene TRBJ1-1; 12 nucleotides match TRBD1. The CDR3 has 16 residues. The germline gives CDR1 KGHSH, CDR2 LQKENI. After removal of 2 bases from V and 5 bases from J, the junction contained 6 bases not matched to a gene. The chain's CDR3 is CASSPGTGGLRTEAFF. The CDR3 DNA reads as TGTGCCAGCTCACCAGGGACAGGGGGCCTTCGAACTGAAGCTTTCTTT.

V usage is TRBV25-1 and J usage is TRBJ1-1; D is undetermined. Germline V lookup: CDR1 MGHDK, CDR2 SYGVNS. CDR3 length equals 13 residues. V lost 4 bases and J 1 base, leaving 7 bases between the germline ends. The CDR3 loop reads CASSGHENTEAFF. In DNA, the CDR3 is TGTGCCAGCAGTGGACACGAGAACACTGAAGCTTTCTTT. Full variable domain (remainder filled in from reference TRBV25-1 and TRBJ1-1): EADIYQTPRYLVIGTGKKITLECSQTMGHDKMYWYQQDPGMELHLIHYSYGVNSTEKGDLSSESTVSRIRTEHFPLTLESARPSHTSQYLCASSGHENTEAFFGQGTRLTVV.

The gene calls are TRBV2 and TRBJ1-4; D gene unclear. The germline V gene has CDR1 SNHLY and CDR2 FYNNEI. The CDR3 runs to 15 residues. V was clipped by 7 bases and J by 4 bases, with 16 bases between them. The chain's CDR3 is CASKGNRAVNEKLFF. The DNA for the CDR3 is TGTGCCAGCAAAGGAAATCGGGCAGTTAATGAAAAACTGTTTTTT.

V gene TRBV12-3 or TRBV12-4 combines with J gene TRBJ2-3; D unclear. The CDR3 totals 13 residues. Trimming left V 8 bases short and J 0 bases short, with 9 bases between. This chain's CDR3 is CASGVLSTDTQYF. In DNA, the CDR3 is TGTGCCAGCGGAGTCCTAAGCACAGATACGCAGTATTTT.

The genes are TRBV27 and TRBJ2-4; D unresolved. The CDR3 loop spans 15 amino acids. V gave up 5 bases and J gave up 9 bases, with 20 bases separating them. Germline V gene lookup returns CDR1 MNHEY and CDR2 SMNVEV (reference sequence). This CDR3 is CASSPRQANLGIQYF. Written as DNA, the CDR3 is TGTGCCAGCAGTCCCCGCCAGGCGAATTTAGGCATTCAGTACTTC.

The V call is TRBV7-9, the J call TRBJ1-6; D might be TRBD1 (6 bases). V gave up 5 bases and J gave up 6 bases, with 11 bases separating them. The germline gives CDR1 SEHNR, CDR2 FQNEAQ (reference sequence). The CDR3 extends over 14 amino acids. The DNA for the CDR3 is TGTGCCAGCAGCGAAAGGACAGTTAATTCACCCCTCCACTTT. This translates into CASSERTVNSPLHF.